Described below is a single T cell receptor beta chain sequence and its context. Its specificity is unknown. Germline is not matched at one junction end, which may reflect a read error. The data derive from a study of radiotherapy plus CTLA-4 blockade in lung cancer. Overall study results and limits: Tumor-derived TCR clones expanded in blood after radiotherapy plus ipilimumab. How blood T cell clones changed early, along with interferon-beta, reportedly forecast response best.

Germline CDR1 reads SGHTS; CDR2 reads YDEGEE. This CDR3 has 12 residues. TCRdb's table, derived via immunoSEQ multiplex PCR, lists solely in-frame clones and lacks some. The sample carries 62,000 or so clones, around three quarters recorded once. This receptor was obtained from a human donor with non-small cell lung cancer who had a complete response to radiotherapy plus ipilimumab. Sequencing used peripheral blood, obtained from a patient treated with radiotherapy plus ipilimumab. The chain employs TRBV5-8 and TRBJ2-1; possibly TRBD1 for D (6 bases). DNA for the CDR3: TGTGCCAGCAGCGTACCCGGGACAAGCTCCATCTTC. This gives the protein CASSVPGTSSIF.